Presented here are 13 T cell receptor beta chains from one specimen sequenced in a study of blood T cell repertoires in COVID-19. The table came from immunoSEQ multiplex PCR; TCRdb's copy has only in-frame clones and leaves some out. Among about 210,000 clones listed, about 87% were seen once. Sequencing input: PBMCs or T cells enriched from blood (not recorded which). These receptors came from a man aged 18 to 30 with acute COVID-19.

The chain combines TRBV6-6 with TRBJ2-2, with 10 bases that match TRBD1. Germline assignment: CDR1 MNHNY and CDR2 SVGAGI (reference sequence). J gave up 6 bases and V 6 bases, and 7 bases lay outside the gene matches. CDR3 size: 15 residues. The CDR3 DNA is TGTGCCAGCAGCGACGGGACAGGGGTCCCCGGGGAGCTGTTTTTT. As protein: CASSDGTGVPGELFF.

This chain uses TRBV27 with TRBJ2-7, with TRBD1 matching 7 bases. CDR3 length: 16 amino acids. J gave up 5 bases and V 5 bases, and 15 bases lay outside the gene matches. Germline assignment: CDR1 MNHEY and CDR2 SMNVEV (reference sequence). CDR3 nucleotides: TGTGCCAGCAGTCCGAGACCGGGACAGCCTGCCCACGAGCAGTACTTC. It yields the protein CASSPRPGQPAHEQYF.

The gene calls are TRBV6-5 and TRBJ2-5, with 7 bases fitting TRBD1. CDR3 length equals 15 residues. The V gene's germline CDR1 is MNHEY and CDR2 SVGAGI. V dropped 4 bases and J dropped 5; count of bases not matched to a gene: 10. The CDR3 nucleotides are TGTGCCAGCAGTTCGACCGGGACAGAGAGGGAGACCCAGTACTTC. Translating gives CASSSTGTERETQYF.

This chain joins TRBV7-9 and TRBJ2-5; D might be TRBD2 (6 bases). Germline loops: CDR1 SEHNR, CDR2 FQNEAQ (reference sequence). The CDR3 runs 15 residues. V was trimmed by 1 base and J by 3 bases, leaving 12 bases between them. CDR3 DNA: TGTGCCAGCAGCTTAGGTTGGGGGGAGAAAGAGACCCAGTACTTC. Its protein product is CASSLGWGEKETQYF.

V usage is TRBV29-1 and J usage is TRBJ1-3; D is ambiguous. CDR1 and CDR2 from the germline V gene are SQVTM and ANQGSEA. CDR3 length: 15 amino acids. V was clipped by 0 bases and J by 0 bases, with 9 bases between them. The CDR3 nucleotides read TGCAGCGTTGAAGATCGCCACTCCTCTGGAAACACCATATATTTT. This encodes CSVEDRHSSGNTIYF.

The chain uses TRBV27 and TRBJ2-3; the D gene is possibly TRBD2 (6 bases). CDR3 length equals 13 residues. The germline V and J ends were trimmed by 11 bases and 0 bases, with 12 bases remaining between them. The germline CDR1 and CDR2 sequences are MNHEY and SMNVEV (reference sequence). The CDR3 reads CALREPSTDTQYF. CDR3 DNA: TGTGCCCTCCGGGAGCCTAGCACAGATACGCAGTATTTT.

The V call is TRBV29-1, the J call TRBJ2-1, with D perhaps TRBD1 (5 bases). CDR1 is SQVTM, CDR2 ANQGSEA, per germline. The CDR3 has 13 amino acids. The V gene lost 7 bases and the J gene lost 3 bases, with 13 bases spanning the gap. The CDR3, as DNA: TGCAGCGGAGGACAAGACAGCTACAATGAGCAGTTCTTC. This translates into CSGGQDSYNEQFF.

The chain is built from TRBV4-1 and TRBJ1-2, with a weak D call TRBD1 (6 bases). Per germline, CDR1 MGHRA and CDR2 YSYEKL. Between the trimmed V and J ends, which lost 3 bases and 8 bases, there was a span of 13 bases. The CDR3 spans 13 residues. This CDR3 reads CASSQTGPSGYTF. The CDR3 nucleotides read TGCGCCAGCAGCCAGACAGGTCCTTCGGGCTACACCTTC.

The J gene is TRBJ2-3, the V gene TRBV10-3, with a weak D call TRBD1 (6 bases). Trimming removed 3 bases from V and 2 bases from J, with 15 bases in between. The germline V gene has CDR1 ENHRY and CDR2 SYGVKD. The CDR3 extends over 16 amino acids. In DNA form, the CDR3 reads TGTGCCATCAGTGACCAAGAATTGGGGGCCACAGATACGCAGTATTTT. As protein: CAISDQELGATDTQYF.

The rearrangement joins TRBV3-1 (or the pseudogene TRBV3-2) to TRBJ2-3; 11 positions agree with TRBD2. This CDR3 has 15 amino acids. V shed 4 bases and J 6 bases; nucleotides not matched to a gene: 6. Germline V CDR1 and CDR2: LGHDT, YNNKEL (reference sequence). DNA for the CDR3: TGTGCCAGCAGCCTCACTAGCGGGAGTGGGGATACGCAGTATTTT. This sequence encodes CASSLTSGSGDTQYF.

The chain couples TRBV4-3 to TRBJ1-2, with D maybe TRBD1 (5 bases). CDR3 length equals 16 residues. The germline V and J ends were trimmed by 0 bases and 0 bases, with 11 bases remaining between them. Looked up from germline, CDR1 is LGHNA and CDR2 is YSLEER. CDR3 amino acids: CASSQDRVTANYGYTF. The CDR3 coding sequence is TGCGCCAGCAGCCAAGACAGGGTCACAGCTAACTATGGCTACACCTTC.

The V and J genes are TRBV11-2 and TRBJ1-1; D unresolved. Deletions cut 2 bases from V and 0 bases from J, with 10 bases between. The CDR3 consists of 15 residues. Germline values: CDR1 SGHAT, CDR2 FQNNGV. The CDR3 loop reads CASSLWGDMNTEAFF. CDR3 bases: TGTGCCAGCAGCTTATGGGGAGACATGAACACTGAAGCTTTCTTT.

The chain recombines TRBV7-9 with TRBJ1-1; tentatively, D is TRBD1 (6 bases). From germline, CDR1 is SEHNR and CDR2 FQNEAQ (reference sequence). The CDR3 is made up of 14 amino acids. V gave up 4 bases and J gave up 4 bases, with 13 bases separating them. For the CDR3, the DNA is TGTGCCAGCAGCTCAGGTACCAGGGGCACTGAAGCTTTCTTT. Residues: CASSSGTRGTEAFF.